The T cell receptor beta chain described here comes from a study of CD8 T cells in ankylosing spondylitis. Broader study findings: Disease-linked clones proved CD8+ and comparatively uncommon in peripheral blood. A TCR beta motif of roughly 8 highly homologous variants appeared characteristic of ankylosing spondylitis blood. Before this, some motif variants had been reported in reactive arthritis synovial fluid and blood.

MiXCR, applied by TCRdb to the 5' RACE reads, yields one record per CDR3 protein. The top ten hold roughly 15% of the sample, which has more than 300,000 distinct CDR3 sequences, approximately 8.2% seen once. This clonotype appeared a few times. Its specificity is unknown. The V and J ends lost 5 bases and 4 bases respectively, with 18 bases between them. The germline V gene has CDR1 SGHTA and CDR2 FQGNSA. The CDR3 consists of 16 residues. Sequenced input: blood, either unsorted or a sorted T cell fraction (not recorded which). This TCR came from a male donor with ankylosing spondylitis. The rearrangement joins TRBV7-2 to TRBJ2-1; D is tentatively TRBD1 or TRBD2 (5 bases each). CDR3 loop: CASSRYRDELYNEQFF. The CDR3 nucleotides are TGTGCCAGCAGCCGATACCGGGACGAGCTATACAATGAGCAGTTCTTC.